This passage covers 25 T cell receptor beta chains from one sample sequenced in a study of radiation and T cells in renal cell carcinoma. Noted time point: blood 4 weeks post-SBRT, at nephrectomy. Treatment given: 15 Gy SBRT to primary tumor, nephrectomy 4 weeks later. Clones were sequenced by immunoSEQ multiplex PCR, and TCRdb holds only the in-frame ones, with some missing. The data show about 170,000 clones, about 88% seen once. Here the sequenced sample was blood, taken from a patient whose treatment included radiotherapy and nephrectomy. The source is a woman aged 45-59 years with renal cell carcinoma.

This chain connects TRBV2 to TRBJ2-7, with 14 positions matching TRBD2. CDR3 length: 15 residues. V shed 6 bases, J shed 2 bases, and the junction held 3 bases outside the gene matches. CDR1 and CDR2 (germline): SNHLY, FYNNEI. For the CDR3, the DNA is TGTGCCAGCAGGGGGACTAGCGGGGGAACCTACGAGCAGTACTTC. It yields the protein CASRGTSGGTYEQYF.

The rearrangement joins TRBV19 to TRBJ1-1; tentative D call: TRBD1 (5 bases). V shed 4 bases and J shed 8 bases, with 14 bases lying between them. The CDR3 spans 13 residues. From germline, CDR1 is LNHDA and CDR2 SQIVND (reference sequence). CDR3 protein: CASSTPGPGEAFF. In DNA, the CDR3 is TGTGCCAGTAGTACCCCGGGACCAGGGGAAGCTTTCTTT.

The gene calls are TRBV2 and TRBJ2-7, with a weak D call TRBD1 (6 bases). V was trimmed by 11 bases and J by 2 bases, leaving 16 bases between them. Germline V gene lookup returns CDR1 SNHLY and CDR2 FYNNEI. The CDR3 extends over 13 amino acids. CDR3 sequence: CAFQGQGPYEQYF. In nucleotides, the CDR3 is TGTGCCTTCCAGGGGCAGGGGCCCTACGAGCAGTACTTC.

Here the CDR3 DNA reads TGTGCCAGCAGACGTGATCAGGGGGCCACTTTTGGCGGTCAGCCCCAGCATTTT. This encodes CASRRDQGATFGGQPQHF. The V gene is TRBV2, the J gene TRBJ1-5, with TRBD1 matching 8 bases. Germline lookup yields CDR1 SNHLY and CDR2 FYNNEI. The junction had 19 bases not matched to a gene; V was cut back by 6 bases and J by 6 bases. The CDR3 contains 18 residues.

To note about this clone: Germline and junction disagree at one end, which may indicate a read error. In the same sample, other DNA sequences code for this CDR3. The V gene is TRBV2, the J gene TRBJ1-1; D possibly corresponds to TRBD1 (5 bases). CDR1 and CDR2 from the germline V gene are SNHLY and FYNNEI. This CDR3 has 14 residues. Written as DNA, the CDR3 is TGTGCCAGCAGTAAATCGACAGCGAACACTGAGGCTTTCTTT. It translates to CASSKSTANTEAFF. Complete variable domain (other parts from reference TRBV2 and TRBJ1-1): EPEVTQTPSHQVTQMGQEVILRCVPISNHLYFYWYRQILGQKVEFLVSFYNNEISEKSEIFDDQFSVERPDGSNFTLKIRSTKLEDSAMYFCASSKSTANTEAFFGQGTRLTVV.

This clone was counted once. The CDR3: CASSRGGYTF. The CDR3 DNA is TGTGCCAGCAGTCGAGGGGGCTACACCTTC. The gene calls are TRBV6-6 and TRBJ2-7, with unresolved D. The J call may be in error: the DNA end matches TRBJ1-2 better. CDR3 size: 10 residues. Germline V gene data show CDR1 as MNHNY and CDR2 as SVGAGI (reference sequence).

The V and J genes are TRBV7-8 and TRBJ2-5, with 9 bases identical to TRBD2. The CDR3 has 16 amino acids. Trimming removed 5 bases from V and 4 bases from J; junction bases left unmatched: 11. In germline, CDR1 is SGHVS, CDR2 FQNEAQ. Here the CDR3 reads CASSPLQRGVVETQYF. The CDR3 region has the DNA TGTGCCAGCAGCCCTCTACAGCGGGGGGTCGTAGAGACCCAGTACTTC.

J is TRBJ2-1 and V is TRBV13, with TRBD2 matching 12 bases. CDR1 is PRHDT, CDR2 FYEKMQ, per germline (reference sequence). Unmatched junction bases numbered 13, after V lost 7 bases and J lost 3 bases. This CDR3 has 18 residues. CDR3: CASNAIIRTSGDYNEQFF. CDR3 bases: TGTGCCAGCAACGCAATTATTCGGACTAGCGGGGACTACAATGAGCAGTTCTTC. Full variable domain (missing parts from reference TRBV13 and TRBJ2-1): AAGVIQSPRHLIKEKRETATLKCYPIPRHDTVYWYQQGPGQDPQFLISFYEKMQSDKGSIPDRFSAQQFSDYHSELNMSSLELGDSALYFCASNAIIRTSGDYNEQFFGPGTRLTVL.

The V call is TRBV28, the J call TRBJ1-4; D uncertain. The CDR3 runs 14 residues. Germline assignment: CDR1 MDHEN and CDR2 SYDVKM. The V end lost 6 bases, the J end lost 8 bases, and 16 bases lay between the germline ends. Written as DNA, the CDR3 is TGTGCCAGCAGCCCCTTTGCCCCTGGGGAAAAACTGTTTTTT. Translation: CASSPFAPGEKLFF.

The rearrangement joins TRBV5-1 to TRBJ1-2; no clear D. The CDR3 runs to 12 residues. Per germline, CDR1 SGHRS and CDR2 YFSETQ. The V end lost 6 bases, the J end lost 8 bases, and 14 bases lay between the germline ends. The CDR3 sequence is CASNPPPGGYTF. The CDR3 region has the DNA TGCGCCAGCAATCCCCCCCCGGGGGGCTACACCTTC.

The table lists this clone with a count of one. This chain connects TRBV19 to TRBJ1-1, with a possible D match to TRBD1 (5 bases). The germline V gene encodes CDR1 LNHDA and CDR2 SQIVND (reference sequence). Trimming removed 5 bases at V and 1 base at J, with 17 bases between. This CDR3 has 16 amino acids. CDR3 in amino acids: CASSGQRTGGNTEAFF. In DNA form, the CDR3 reads TGTGCCAGTAGTGGTCAGCGTACCGGGGGGAACACTGAAGCTTTCTTT.

This chain uses TRBV2 with TRBJ2-1, with TRBD1 matching over 9 bases. The CDR3 runs 14 residues. From germline, CDR1 is SNHLY and CDR2 FYNNEI. Germline trimming cut 8 bases from V and 5 bases from J; bases unmatched to any gene: 7. For the CDR3, the DNA is TGTGCCAGCTTGGGACAGGGAATCAACAATGAGCAGTTCTTC. Translating it yields CASLGQGINNEQFF. Variable domain in full (rest from reference TRBV2 and TRBJ2-1): EPEVTQTPSHQVTQMGQEVILRCVPISNHLYFYWYRQILGQKVEFLVSFYNNEISEKSEIFDDQFSVERPDGSNFTLKIRSTKLEDSAMYFCASLGQGINNEQFFGPGTRLTVL.

V and J are TRBV7-9 and TRBJ1-2; D gene ambiguous. CDR3 size: 15 residues. Trimming pared 10 bases from V and 0 bases from J, leaving 18 bases between. CDR1 is SEHNR and CDR2 is FQNEAQ in the germline V gene (reference sequence). The CDR3: CAISTYVGANYGYTF. The CDR3 DNA sequence: TGTGCCATTTCGACATATGTGGGAGCTAACTATGGCTACACCTTC.

This rearrangement joins TRBV11-2 to TRBJ1-4; unclear D gene. CDR3 length: 15 amino acids. Germline V lookup: CDR1 SGHAT, CDR2 FQNNGV. Trimming took off 1 base at V and 8 bases at J, with 14 bases between the two ends. In DNA form, the CDR3 reads TGTGCCAGCAGCTTAGTCGGTCTGCTAGAGGAAAAACTGTTTTTT. Translation gives CASSLVGLLEEKLFF.

The chain combines TRBV30 with TRBJ2-3; weak D call: TRBD2 (6 bases). Germline V CDR1 and CDR2: GTSNPN, SVGIG (reference sequence). The ends were cut back, 2 bases at V and 1 base at J, with 10 bases in the middle. CDR3 length: 14 residues. The CDR3 reads CAWSTASGTDTQYF. CDR3 nucleotides: TGTGCCTGGAGTACGGCTAGCGGCACAGATACGCAGTATTTT.

The chain couples TRBV7-6 to TRBJ2-2; D possibly matches TRBD1 or TRBD2 (5 bases each). This CDR3 has 13 residues. Trimming stripped 5 bases from V and 5 bases from J, with 9 bases between. Germline V gives CDR1 SGHVS, CDR2 FNYEAQ. CDR3 residues: CASSRGGTGELFF. The CDR3 region has the DNA TGTGCCAGCAGCCGTGGGGGTACCGGGGAGCTGTTTTTT.

The chain links TRBV6-4 to TRBJ2-2; D could derive from TRBD1 or TRBD2 (5 bases each). The germline V gene has CDR1 MRHNA and CDR2 SNTAGT. The CDR3 is 14 residues long. The V and J ends lost 2 bases and 3 bases respectively, with 7 bases between them. The DNA for the CDR3 is TGTGCCAGCAGTGACGGGGGTGACACCGGGGAGCTGTTTTTT. Its translation is CASSDGGDTGELFF.

Remarks on this clone: Different DNA sequences within this sample yield the same CDR3. V usage is TRBV2 and J usage is TRBJ2-5; 8 bases map to TRBD2. Looked up from germline, CDR1 is SNHLY and CDR2 is FYNNEI. J lost 3 bases, V lost 3 bases, and 9 bases had no gene match. This CDR3 has 16 amino acids. The CDR3: CASSDGLGRGEETQYF. CDR3 sequence (DNA): TGTGCCAGCAGTGATGGTCTCGGGAGGGGAGAAGAGACCCAGTACTTC.

This chain connects TRBV7-8 to TRBJ2-3, with 10 nucleotides matching TRBD2. With V trimmed by 5 bases and J by 2 bases, 4 bases remained unmatched. CDR1 is SGHVS, CDR2 FQNEAQ, per germline. The CDR3 totals 15 residues. CDR3: CASSRTSGDTDTQYF. The CDR3 DNA reads as TGTGCCAGCAGCCGGACTAGCGGTGACACAGATACGCAGTATTTT.

The chain recombines TRBV6-5 with TRBJ1-1, with a weak D call TRBD1 (6 bases). The CDR3 sequence is 12 residues long. Per the germline V gene, CDR1 is MNHEY and CDR2 is SVGAGI. Trimming left V 8 bases short and J 3 bases short, with 10 bases between. The CDR3 nucleotides are TGTGCCAGCGGGGACACAGACACTGAAGCTTTCTTT. Residues: CASGDTDTEAFF.

The rearrangement uses TRBV19 and TRBJ2-5; 8 nucleotides align to TRBD1. With V trimmed by 1 base and J by 5 bases, 6 bases remained unmatched. This CDR3 spans 15 amino acids. Germline-derived CDR1 and CDR2 are LNHDA and SQIVND (reference sequence). The CDR3 is CASSIGTGLRETQYF. The CDR3 bases are TGTGCCAGTAGTATAGGGACAGGGCTCAGGGAGACCCAGTACTTC.

CDR3: CASSYRGQETQYF. As DNA, the CDR3 is TGTGCCAGCAGTTACCGGGGGCAAGAGACCCAGTACTTC. The gene calls are TRBV27 and TRBJ2-5, with D possibly TRBD2 on 6 matching bases. The CDR3 runs 13 residues. Germline V gene lookup returns CDR1 MNHEY and CDR2 SMNVEV (reference sequence). V lost 4 bases to trimming and J lost 2 bases, with 8 bases between them.

The chain links TRBV4-2 to TRBJ2-7; possibly TRBD1 for D (6 bases). Trimming left V 8 bases short and J 3 bases short, with 35 bases between. Germline CDR1 LGHNA, CDR2 YNFKEQ. The CDR3 length is 20 residues. CDR3 sequence (DNA): TGTGCCAGCTCGAAAGCGAGGTATGGGGGATATTTGGACAGAGGCTACGAGCAGTACTTC. This translates into CASSKARYGGYLDRGYEQYF.

This chain connects TRBV9 to TRBJ1-2; the D is unclear. The CDR3 has 12 amino acids. Looked up from germline, CDR1 is SGDLS and CDR2 is YYNGEE. V was cut by 4 bases and J by 7 bases, with 11 bases left in between. DNA for the CDR3: TGTGCCAGCAGCCTAGAAGTAGGTGGCTACACCTTC. Amino acid sequence: CASSLEVGGYTF.

The table lists this clone with a count of one. The V call is TRBV7-6, the J call TRBJ1-4, with D possibly being TRBD1 (6 bases). CDR3 size: 17 residues. Germline V CDR1 and CDR2: SGHVS, FNYEAQ. Deletions cut 1 base from V and 2 bases from J, with 14 bases between. The CDR3 region has the DNA TGTGCCAGCAGCTTAGGGCTGGGGGGCTTCACTAATGAAAAACTGTTTTTT. It translates to CASSLGLGGFTNEKLFF.